The T cell receptor beta chain described here comes from a study of blood T cells in healthy people across ages. Study results and caveats: PBMCs left unsorted prevented a conclusive naive versus antigen-experienced comparison.

V was shortened by 2 bases and J by 9 bases, with 17 bases between the two germline ends. The germline V gene has CDR1 SGHAT and CDR2 FQNNGV. The CDR3 has 15 residues. Healthy Caucasian individuals from Russia aged roughly 6 to 100 served as donors. A J-beta primer mix and a sample-barcoded 5' primer were used in a second PCR of roughly 6 to 11 cycles. All cDNA molecules were each tagged by a template-switch adaptor with 12 random nucleotides. TCRdb analysed the 5' RACE reads with MiXCR anew, one entry per CDR3 protein. The sample lists 540,000 or so distinct CDR3 sequences; 40% to 55% were seen once. About this clonotype itself: The antigen remains unidentified.

Sample: blood. The rearrangement uses TRBV11-2 and TRBJ2-1; unclear D gene. The sequence derives from an elderly man in good health. The chain's CDR3 is CASSLLPAQGGEQFF. CDR3 DNA sequence: TGTGCCAGCAGCTTACTTCCTGCCCAAGGCGGTGAGCAGTTCTTC.